A selection of T cell receptor beta chains follows, all from one sample in a study of tumor-infiltrating lymphocytes in primary liver carcinoma. Via MiXCR, TCRdb re-called the multiplex PCR reads, giving one row per CDR3 protein. The sample consists of approximately 110,000 distinct CDR3 sequences, 55% to 65% of them appearing once. The sample comprised liver tumor tissue from sampling region 1. These TCRs come from a woman aged 55-69 years with primary liver carcinoma and hepatitis B virus infection. Both conserved end residues are trimmed from each CDR3.

13	TRBV11-2	TRBJ1-1	ASSYAGGTITEAF
12	TRBV11-2	TRBJ2-7	AISRLADPYEQY
11	TRBV12-3/TRBV12-4	TRBJ1-2	ASRDGLNYGYT
12	TRBV29-1	TRBJ2-3	SVVAGTSTYKQY
13	TRBV18	TRBJ1-1	ASSGFGYQNTEAF
14	TRBV11-2	TRBJ2-7	ASSILTSRITYEQY
11	TRBV6-5	TRBJ2-1	ASSYSMGGQQF
12	TRBV11-2	TRBJ1-2	ANNLDRAAYGYT
13	TRBV28	TRBJ2-1	ASTRWTGGYNEQF
14	TRBV6-1	TRBJ2-3	ASSGHSGRATDTQY
11	TRBV7-8	TRBJ2-7	ASSLVNSYEQY
16	TRBV2	TRBJ2-5	ASSATADGGRSRETQY
11	TRBV29-1	TRBJ2-7	SVVAGEPYEQY
11	TRBV29-1	TRBJ1-1	STNQGMSTEAF
15	TRBV6-6	TRBJ1-3	ASTYPGQGLSGNTIY
12	TRBV20-1	TRBJ2-7	SALRLAGAHEQY
13	TRBV11-2	TRBJ2-7	ASSPGTSGSLEQY
10	TRBV20-1	TRBJ2-7	SAPRLANEQY
19	TRBV4-2	TRBJ2-7	ANSRNVPGQGTFGTPYEQY
11	TRBV12-3/TRBV12-4	TRBJ1-6	ASSSIGVSPLH
15	TRBV30	TRBJ2-3	AWSVGSGSPSTDTQY
13	TRBV5-4	TRBJ2-1	ASSPHGGRANEQC
17	TRBV11-2	TRBJ2-3	ASSPRYLGTSGRTDTQY
11	TRBV12-3/TRBV12-4	TRBJ2-7	ASSLGQDYEQY
13	TRBV13	TRBJ2-2	ASSFWTSPGGELF
14	TRBV11-2	TRBJ2-1	ASSPLLARTYNEQF
10	TRBV20-1	TRBJ1-1	SARDMNTEAF
14	TRBV28	TRBJ2-7	ASSSPGTRVIYEQY
12	TRBV5-5	TRBJ1-1	ASSLGNLDTEAF
11	TRBV11-1	TRBJ2-1	ASSPGAYNDQF
11	TRBV12-3/TRBV12-4	TRBJ1-1	ASRLTRGTEAF
14	TRBV7-9	TRBJ2-1	ASSIARTGLMDEQF
11	TRBV10-2	TRBJ2-7	ASKGGGMYEQY
10	TRBV29-1	TRBJ1-1	SDGGGNTEAF
14	TRBV11-2	TRBJ2-1	AGSLGGGQLRNEQF
12	TRBV6-6	TRBJ2-1	ASTLEFAYNEQF
13	TRBV29-1	TRBJ2-3	SASGVPRGTDTQY
11	TRBV12-3/TRBV12-4	TRBJ2-2	ASKDLVGGELF
12	TRBV14	TRBJ2-7	ASSQVGTIDEQY
10	TRBV28	TRBJ1-5	ASSNPNQPQH
11	TRBV6-5	TRBJ1-5	ASRRTGNQPQH